These T cell receptor beta chains were read from a single sample in a study of Ad26.COV2.S vaccination and SARS-CoV-2 variants. Assay used: immunoSEQ multiplex PCR; TCRdb lists only in-frame clones, some missing. The sample records hundreds of thousands of clones, just over 90% being singletons. This specimen consisted of peripheral blood, obtained after recovery from COVID-19. The receptor set was obtained from a human donor who had recovered from COVID-19. Each CDR3 is given with its conserved first and last residue. The D gene is left open where the match is weak. Clone size is given for some rows only: seen once, a few or many times, or a class if the clone is expanded.

clone_size	j_call	cdr3_length	d_call	v_call	cdr3_aa	cdr3_nt
NA	TRBJ1-2	13	TRBD1	TRBV6-5	CASSYYRDRYPIF	TGTGCCAGCAGTTACTACCGGGACAGGTACCCCATCTTC
NA	TRBJ2-5	14	TRBD2	TRBV6-5	CASRGAGGGETQYF	TGTGCCAGCAGGGGAGCGGGGGGGGGAGAGACCCAGTACTTC
NA	TRBJ2-3	16	NA	TRBV24-1	CATSDARGYGTDTQYF	TGTGCCACCAGTGATGCTAGGGGTTATGGCACAGATACGCAGTATTTT
once	TRBJ1-1	13	NA	TRBV6-2/TRBV6-3	CASSETGNTEAFF	TGTGCCAGCAGCGAGACAGGGAACACTGAAGCTTTCTTT
NA	TRBJ1-2	14	NA	TRBV7-8	CASSLGVGADGYTF	TGTGCCAGCAGCTTAGGGGTGGGGGCTGATGGCTACACCTTC
NA	TRBJ1-2	14	NA	TRBV7-2	CASSLVGTTHGYTF	TGTGCCAGCAGCTTAGTCGGGACAACTCATGGCTACACCTTC
NA	TRBJ2-1	13	NA	TRBV19	CASRSRVYNEQFF	TGTGCCAGTAGGAGCAGGGTTTACAATGAGCAGTTCTTC
NA	TRBJ2-7	14	NA	TRBV10-2	CASSPGGVMAEQYF	TGCGCCAGCAGCCCCGGAGGGGTTATGGCCGAGCAGTACTTC
NA	TRBJ2-7	13	NA	TRBV14	CASSPINSYEQYF	TGTGCCAGCAGCCCCATAAACTCCTACGAGCAGTACTTC
NA	TRBJ1-4	15	NA	TRBV7-2	CASSPTGPHRRKLFF	TGTGCCAGCAGCCCCACGGGGCCTCACCGTAGAAAACTGTTTTTT
NA	TRBJ1-2	19	NA	TRBV5-4	CASSSWLGFSNPPGYGYTF	TGTGCCAGCAGCTCCTGGCTGGGGTTCTCAAACCCGCCTGGCTATGGCTACACCTTC
NA	TRBJ2-7	13	NA	TRBV29-1	CSVTKLGTYEQYF	TGCAGCGTCACCAAACTGGGGACCTACGAGCAGTACTTC
NA	TRBJ2-1	12	NA	TRBV18	CASSLDSGEQFF	TGTGCCAGCTCACTCGATTCAGGGGAGCAGTTCTTC
NA	TRBJ1-2	17	TRBD1	TRBV7-9	CASSLSLSRGLLYGYTF	TGTGCCAGCAGCTTATCCTTATCCAGGGGGCTGTTATATGGCTACACCTTC
NA	TRBJ2-3	13	NA	TRBV7-2	CASSSLLGGAGYF	TGTGCCAGCAGCTCCCTTTTGGGGGGGGCAGGGTATTTT
NA	TRBJ2-7	18	NA	TRBV21-1	CASSKVGQPRWESYEQYF	TGTGCCAGCAGCAAAGTGGGGCAGCCCAGGTGGGAATCCTACGAGCAGTACTTC
NA	TRBJ1-2	11	NA	TRBV20-1	CSASGTYGYTF	TGCAGTGCTTCCGGGACGTATGGCTACACCTTC
NA	TRBJ2-2	15	TRBD1	TRBV5-4	CASSAGTGRTGELFF	TGTGCCAGCAGCGCGGGGACAGGGCGCACCGGGGAGCTGTTTTTT
NA	TRBJ2-5	17	TRBD1	TRBV13	CASSSERQGGPRETQYF	TGTGCCAGCAGCTCAGAGAGACAGGGGGGGCCCCGAGAGACCCAGTACTTC
NA	TRBJ1-2	16	NA	TRBV5-1	CASSPMGRQSGYGYTF	TGCGCCAGCAGCCCGATGGGACGGCAGTCAGGCTATGGCTACACCTTC
NA	TRBJ2-3	11	NA	TRBV28	CASSFGHTQYF	TGTGCCAGCAGTTTTGGTCATACGCAGTATTTT
NA	TRBJ2-5	15	NA	TRBV11-2	CASSLRGATQETQYF	TGTGCCAGCAGCTTACGGGGGGCTACACAAGAGACCCAGTACTTC
NA	TRBJ1-5	15	NA	TRBV6-1	CASSEYRGRNQPQHF	TGTGCCAGCAGTGAATATCGGGGACGCAATCAGCCCCAGCATTTT
NA	TRBJ1-5	15	NA	TRBV6-1	CASSENAGLGQPQHF	TGTGCCAGCAGTGAAAATGCAGGGTTAGGTCAGCCCCAGCATTTT
NA	TRBJ2-1	14	NA	TRBV2	CASINAINYNEQFF	TGTGCCAGCATAAACGCGATTAACTACAATGAGCAGTTCTTC
NA	TRBJ1-2	14	NA	TRBV7-9	CASSLAGTVYGYTF	TGTGCCAGCAGCTTAGCGGGGACTGTCTATGGCTACACCTTC
NA	TRBJ1-2	16	NA	TRBV25-1	CASSEYNFGQFYGYTF	TGTGCCAGCAGTGAATATAATTTCGGGCAGTTTTATGGCTACACCTTC
NA	TRBJ1-3	16	NA	TRBV19	CASSAGLPGQGDTIYF	TGTGCCAGTAGTGCTGGACTCCCGGGGCAGGGAGACACCATATATTTT
NA	TRBJ1-2	14	TRBD1	TRBV12-5	CASAWDRVHYGYTF	TGTGCTAGTGCCTGGGACAGGGTTCATTATGGCTACACCTTC
NA	TRBJ1-5	17	TRBD1	TRBV7-2	CASSLGQGEGINQPQHF	TGTGCCAGCAGCTTGGGACAGGGGGAGGGGATCAATCAGCCCCAGCATTTT
NA	TRBJ2-3	15	TRBD2	TRBV13	CASSLSPGGKDTQYF	TGTGCCAGCAGCTTATCCCCGGGGGGGAAGGATACGCAGTATTTT
NA	TRBJ2-6	20	TRBD1	TRBV27	CASSLSLRQGGEIGANVLTF	TGTGCCAGCAGTTTATCCCTACGACAGGGGGGTGAGATTGGGGCCAACGTCCTGACTTTC
NA	TRBJ2-7	17	NA	TRBV5-4	CASRFSSYTGEIYEQYF	TGTGCCAGCAGGTTCAGTTCCTACACGGGGGAAATCTACGAGCAGTACTTC
NA	TRBJ1-6	17	NA	TRBV19	CASSISPESSYNSPLHF	TGTGCCAGTAGTATTAGTCCGGAGAGCTCCTATAATTCACCCCTCCACTTT
NA	TRBJ1-2	15	NA	TRBV19	CASSIVGTTNYGYTF	TGTGCCAGTAGTATTGTAGGGACCACAAACTATGGCTACACCTTC
NA	TRBJ1-1	15	TRBD1	TRBV6-5	CASRPGTGGITEAFF	TGTGCCAGCAGACCCGGGACAGGGGGTATCACTGAAGCTTTCTTT
NA	TRBJ1-2	13	NA	TRBV5-5	CASSLVDSYGYTF	TGTGCCAGCAGCTTGGTGGATAGCTATGGCTACACCTTC
NA	TRBJ1-2	14	NA	TRBV3-1/TRBV3-2	CASSQDRGSYGYTF	TGTGCCAGCAGCCAAGATAGGGGCAGCTATGGCTACACCTTC
NA	TRBJ2-3	14	NA	TRBV5-1	CASRPEWGTDTQYF	TGCGCCAGCAGACCTGAATGGGGCACAGATACGCAGTATTTT
once	TRBJ2-5	17	TRBD1	TRBV5-4	CASSLAGTGAWGETQYF	TGTGCCAGCAGCTTGGCAGGGACAGGGGCATGGGGGGAGACCCAGTACTTC
many	TRBJ1-2	17	NA	TRBV7-2	CASSFGFGRGVGYGYTF	TGTGCCAGCAGCTTTGGGTTCGGTAGGGGGGTGGGCTATGGCTACACCTTC
NA	TRBJ1-3	15	NA	TRBV2	CASSSLFDSGNTIYF	TGTGCCAGCAGTTCTTTATTTGACTCTGGAAACACCATATATTTT
NA	TRBJ1-1	16	NA	TRBV10-3	CAISGQPRGSNTEAFF	TGTGCCATCAGTGGGCAACCAAGGGGTTCGAACACTGAAGCTTTCTTT